One and the same sample provided the 20 T cell receptor beta chains below, sequenced in a study of T cell responses to AZD1222 COVID-19 vaccine. The protocol was immunoSEQ multiplex PCR, while the TCRdb copy is restricted to in-frame clones and leaves out a portion. The table shows 70,000 to 95,000 clones, with over 85% occurring only once. The source was peripheral blood, collected on day 0 of AZD1222 vaccination. All receptors come from an adult in good health.

The genes are TRBV24-1 and TRBJ1-5; 10 positions agree with TRBD1. Per germline, CDR1 KGHDR and CDR2 SFDVKD. With 6 bases clipped from V and 4 bases from J, the junction kept 5 bases outside the gene matches. This CDR3 region has 15 residues. The CDR3 here is CATSPSGQGNQPQHF. CDR3 nucleotides: TGTGCCACCAGTCCGTCGGGACAGGGGAATCAGCCCCAGCATTTT.

This clone was picked up a small number of times. The chain carries TRBV9 and TRBJ2-1; D is ambiguous. The CDR3 totals 14 residues. V shed 2 bases and J shed 8 bases, with 14 bases lying between them. Germline lookup yields CDR1 SGDLS and CDR2 YYNGEE. The CDR3 DNA is TGTGCCAGCAGCGTGAGGTTTGAATCGGATGAGCAGTTCTTC. This encodes CASSVRFESDEQFF.

The chain combines TRBV6-5 with TRBJ1-1; a weak D match, TRBD1 (5 bases). Germline CDR1 is MNHEY and CDR2 is SVGAGI. Trimming shortened V by 8 bases and J by 4 bases, and 20 bases separated the two germline ends. This CDR3 has 15 amino acids. CDR3 in amino acids: CASQNRIEGRTEAFF. In DNA form, the CDR3 reads TGTGCCAGCCAGAATCGAATTGAGGGGCGCACTGAAGCTTTCTTT.

V is TRBV5-4 and J is TRBJ2-4, with TRBD1 matching 8 bases. The CDR3 has 15 amino acids. Trimming took 4 bases from V and 7 from J; bases not matched to a gene: 10. Germline assignment: CDR1 SGHNT and CDR2 YYREEE (reference sequence). This CDR3 is CASSNRQGLVNIQYF. The CDR3 DNA is TGTGCCAGCAGCAATCGACAGGGGTTAGTCAACATTCAGTACTTC.

DNA for the CDR3: TGTGCCAGCAGCCGGGGTCTCGGGCAGCCCCAGCATTTT. Translating it yields CASSRGLGQPQHF. The chain joins TRBV14 to TRBJ1-5; D remains unclear. Deletions cut 4 bases from V and 7 bases from J, with 11 bases between. Germline CDR1 SGHDN, CDR2 FVKESK. The CDR3 runs 13 residues.

V and J are TRBV6-1 and TRBJ2-5; TRBD1 agrees at 8 bases. Germline V CDR1 and CDR2: MNHNS, SASEGT. This CDR3 spans 13 amino acids. V was clipped by 1 base and J by 5 bases; unmatched bases: 0. For the CDR3, the DNA is TGTGCCAGCAGTGAAGGACAGGGGGAGACCCAGTACTTC. Its protein is CASSEGQGETQYF.

The V and J genes are TRBV11-3 and TRBJ2-1; D gene unclear. The V end was cut by 6 bases, the J end by 7 bases, with 10 bases between. Germline assignment: CDR1 SGHNT and CDR2 YENEEA. The CDR3 runs 12 residues. The CDR3 region has the DNA TGTGCCAGCAGTCCGACCAGAAATGAGCAGTTCTTC. Residues: CASSPTRNEQFF.

V usage is TRBV4-1 and J usage is TRBJ1-2, with no clear D. Trimming took 3 bases from V and 1 from J, leaving 9 bases between them. CDR3 length: 14 amino acids. CDR1 is MGHRA and CDR2 is YSYEKL in the germline V gene. The CDR3 DNA reads TGCGCCAGCAGCCATTTTGGGGATAACTATGGCTACACCTTC. Translated, it gives CASSHFGDNYGYTF.

The V gene is TRBV30, the J gene TRBJ1-5; D call uncertain. CDR1 and CDR2 from the germline V gene are GTSNPN and SVGIG (reference sequence). This CDR3 region has 14 residues. The V gene lost 0 bases and the J gene lost 2 bases, with 8 bases spanning the gap. CDR3 region: CAWSVYGGNQPQHF. CDR3 nucleotides: TGTGCCTGGAGTGTATACGGGGGCAATCAGCCCCAGCATTTT.

Concerning this clone: The junction differs from germline at one of its ends, possibly a read error. The chain couples TRBV7-9 to TRBJ1-5; D ambiguous. This CDR3 contains 13 residues. From germline, CDR1 is SEHNR and CDR2 FQNEAQ (reference sequence). CDR3 sequence reads: CASRLGGDQPQHF. The DNA for the CDR3 is TGTGCCAGCAGATTAGGAGGAGATCAGCCCCAGCATTTT. Using reference TRBV7-9 and TRBJ1-5 for the parts outside the CDR3, the full variable domain is DTGVSQNPRHKITKRGQNVTFRCDPISEHNRLYWYRQTLGQGPEFLTYFQNEAQLEKSRLLSDRFSAERPKGSFSTLEIQRTEQGDSAMYLCASRLGGDQPQHFGDGTRLSIL.

The rearrangement joins TRBV7-6 to TRBJ2-7; D gene uncertain. Germline V gene lookup returns CDR1 SGHVS and CDR2 FNYEAQ. Trimming left V 0 bases short and J 4 bases short, with 10 bases between. The CDR3 has 14 amino acids. The CDR3 spells CASSLALLGYEQYF. The CDR3 DNA follows: TGTGCCAGCAGCTTAGCGTTACTGGGATACGAGCAGTACTTC.

V and J are TRBV3-1 (or the pseudogene TRBV3-2) and TRBJ1-1; D remains ambiguous. Looked up from germline, CDR1 is LGHDT and CDR2 is YNNKEL (reference sequence). The CDR3 loop spans 12 amino acids. In DNA, the CDR3 is TGTGCTACGCGGGGATGGAACACTGAAGCTTTCTTT. Translation gives CATRGWNTEAFF.

V is TRBV10-3 and J is TRBJ2-2, with unresolved D. V lost 2 bases to trimming and J lost 6 bases, with 10 bases between them. The CDR3 sequence is 14 residues long. Germline-derived CDR1 and CDR2 are ENHRY and SYGVKD. CDR3 sequence (DNA): TGTGCCATCAGTGAGAGCCTAGAAGCCGGGGAGCTGTTTTTT. Amino acids: CAISESLEAGELFF.

This chain joins TRBV7-6 and TRBJ1-3; D gene ambiguous. Germline V gene lookup returns CDR1 SGHVS and CDR2 FNYEAQ. The CDR3 covers 17 residues. Trimming took 1 base from V and 4 from J, leaving 17 bases between them. CDR3 amino acids: CASSLGIREKGGNTIYF. The CDR3 DNA sequence: TGTGCCAGCAGCTTAGGGATACGGGAAAAAGGGGGAAACACCATATATTTT.

As concerns this clone: Different DNA sequences within this sample yield the same CDR3. The chain uses TRBV2 and TRBJ1-1; no clear D gene. CDR3 length: 13 amino acids. The germline CDR1 and CDR2 sequences are SNHLY and FYNNEI. V lost 1 base and J 3 bases, leaving 6 bases between the germline ends. The CDR3 loop reads CASSEEGDTEAFF. The CDR3 nucleotides are TGTGCCAGCAGTGAAGAGGGTGACACTGAAGCTTTCTTT.

This clone showed up just a few times. The J gene is TRBJ1-1, the V gene TRBV11-2; D possibly corresponds to TRBD1 (5 bases). Germline V gene data show CDR1 as SGHAT and CDR2 as FQNNGV. CDR3 length equals 13 residues. The V end lost 7 bases, the J end lost 1 base, and 10 bases lay between the germline ends. The CDR3 loop is CASIHQGNTEAFF. CDR3 sequence (DNA): TGTGCCAGCATCCACCAGGGGAACACTGAAGCTTTCTTT.

The rearrangement joins TRBV12-5 to TRBJ1-3; the D is unclear. Germline lookup yields CDR1 LGHNT and CDR2 FRNRAP. This CDR3 has 13 residues. Between the trimmed V and J ends, which lost 0 bases and 11 bases, there was a span of 11 bases. CDR3 residues: CASGLVTASAIYF. CDR3 nucleotide sequence: TGTGCTAGTGGTTTGGTAACCGCCAGTGCCATATATTTT.

The V gene is TRBV7-9, the J gene TRBJ1-4; D perhaps matches TRBD1 (6 bases). V lost 3 bases and J lost 0, with 11 bases in between. The CDR3 extends over 16 amino acids. In germline, CDR1 is SEHNR, CDR2 FQNEAQ (reference sequence). The CDR3 protein is CASSFGTLATNEKLFF. The CDR3 DNA sequence: TGTGCCAGCAGCTTCGGGACACTCGCAACTAATGAAAAACTGTTTTTT.

This clone was seen only a few times. The chain carries TRBV7-3 and TRBJ2-1; D remains unclear. Trimming shortened V by 2 bases and J by 0 bases, and 5 bases separated the two germline ends. Germline CDR1 reads SGHTA; CDR2 reads FQGTGA. The CDR3 loop spans 14 amino acids. The chain's CDR3 is CASSLYVSYNEQFF. The DNA of the CDR3 is TGTGCCAGCAGCTTATACGTCTCCTACAATGAGCAGTTCTTC. Full variable domain (missing parts from reference TRBV7-3 and TRBJ2-1): GAGVSQTPSNKVTEKGKYVELRCDPISGHTALYWYRQSLGQGPEFLIYFQGTGAADDSGLPNDRFFAVRPEGSVSTLKIQRTERGDSAVYLCASSLYVSYNEQFFGPGTRLTVL.

This clone was seen once. The V call is TRBV3-1 (or the pseudogene TRBV3-2), the J call TRBJ1-2, with D perhaps matching TRBD1 (5 bases). CDR1 and CDR2 from the germline V gene are LGHDT and YNNKEL (reference sequence). This CDR3 comprises 15 residues. The V end was cut by 4 bases, the J end by 0 bases, with 12 bases between. Here the CDR3 reads CASSPVGGTNYGYTF. The CDR3 DNA reads TGTGCCAGCAGCCCGGTGGGGGGGACTAACTATGGCTACACCTTC.